This TCR beta chain was observed in a study of shared clonotypes between healthy human individuals. Overall study findings and caveats: A handful of donors shared 4.5% to 6.5% of their naive CD4 clonotypes. The study found lower generation probabilities in non-shared clonotypes than in those shared by all four donors.

Points on this clone: Its antigen is not identified.

Terminally differentiated effector memory CD45RA+ cells were excluded by CCR7 positive selection of CD45RO-negative cells. Recent vaccinations or acute infections were absent in the healthy HIV-negative adult donors. Nashville, Tennessee was home to all donors, each a Caucasian adult. Libraries were prepared by immunoSEQ multiplex PCR; TCRdb keeps only in-frame clonotypes and omits some of them. The sample includes approximately 590,000 clones, nearly 97% of them seen just once. The sample was naive CD8+ T cells sorted from blood. The sequence was obtained from a young woman in good health.

The DNA of the CDR3 is TGTGCCAGCAGCATTTTGACAGGCTGGGACGAGCAGTACTTC. It yields the protein CASSILTGWDEQYF. The rearrangement uses TRBV7-2 and TRBJ2-7, with D tentatively TRBD1 (6 bases). The CDR3 totals 14 residues. V gave up 5 bases and J gave up 5 bases, with 16 bases separating them. Looked up from germline, CDR1 is SGHTA and CDR2 is FQGNSA.